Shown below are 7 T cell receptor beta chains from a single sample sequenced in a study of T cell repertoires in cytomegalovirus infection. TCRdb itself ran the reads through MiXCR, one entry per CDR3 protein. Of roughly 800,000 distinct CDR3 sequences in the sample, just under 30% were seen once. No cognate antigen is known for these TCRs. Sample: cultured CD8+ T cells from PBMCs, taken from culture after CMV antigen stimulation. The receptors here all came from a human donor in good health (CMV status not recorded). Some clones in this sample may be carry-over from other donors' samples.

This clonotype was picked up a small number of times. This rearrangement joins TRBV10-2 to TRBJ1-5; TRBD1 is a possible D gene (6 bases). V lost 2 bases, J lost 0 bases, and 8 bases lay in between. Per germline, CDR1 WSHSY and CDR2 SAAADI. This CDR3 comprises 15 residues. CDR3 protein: CASSEQGYSNQPQHF. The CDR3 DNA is TGCGCCAGCAGTGAGCAGGGGTATAGCAATCAGCCCCAGCATTTT.

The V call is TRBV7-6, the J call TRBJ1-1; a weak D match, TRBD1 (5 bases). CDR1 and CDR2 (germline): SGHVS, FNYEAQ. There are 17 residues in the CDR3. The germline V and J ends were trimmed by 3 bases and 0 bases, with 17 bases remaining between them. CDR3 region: CASSFQKFGALNTEAFF. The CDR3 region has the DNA TGTGCCAGCAGCTTTCAAAAATTCGGGGCGCTGAACACTGAAGCTTTCTTT.

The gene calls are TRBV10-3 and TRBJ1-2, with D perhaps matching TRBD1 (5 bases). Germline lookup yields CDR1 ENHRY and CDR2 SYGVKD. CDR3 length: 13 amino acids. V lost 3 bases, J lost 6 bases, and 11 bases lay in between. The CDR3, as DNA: TGTGCCATCAGTGACAGGGTGAGAAATGGCTACACCTTC. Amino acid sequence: CAISDRVRNGYTF.

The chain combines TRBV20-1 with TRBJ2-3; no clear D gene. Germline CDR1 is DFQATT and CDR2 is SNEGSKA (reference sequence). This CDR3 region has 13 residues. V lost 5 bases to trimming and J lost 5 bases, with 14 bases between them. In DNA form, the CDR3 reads TGCAGTGCTTGTGCCTCAGGAGAAGATACGCAGTATTTT. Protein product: CSACASGEDTQYF.

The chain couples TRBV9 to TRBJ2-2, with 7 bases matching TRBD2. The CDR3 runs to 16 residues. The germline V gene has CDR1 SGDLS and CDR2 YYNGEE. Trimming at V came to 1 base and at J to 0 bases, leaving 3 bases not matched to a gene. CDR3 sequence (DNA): TGTGCCAGCAGCGTAAACGGGGGGACGAACACCGGGGAGCTGTTTTTT. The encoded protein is CASSVNGGTNTGELFF. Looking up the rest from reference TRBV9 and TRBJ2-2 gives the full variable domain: DSGVTQTPKHLITATGQRVTLRCSPRSGDLSVYWYQQSLDQGLQFLIQYYNGEERAKGNILERFSAQQFPDLHSELNLSSLELGDSALYFCASSVNGGTNTGELFFGEGSRLTVL.

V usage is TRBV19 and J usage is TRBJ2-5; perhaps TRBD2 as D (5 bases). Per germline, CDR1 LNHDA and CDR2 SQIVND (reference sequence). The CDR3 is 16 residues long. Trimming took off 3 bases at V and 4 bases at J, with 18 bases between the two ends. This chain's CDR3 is CASSIADSQRGETQYF. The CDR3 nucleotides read TGTGCCAGTAGTATTGCGGACTCCCAACGGGGAGAGACCCAGTACTTC.

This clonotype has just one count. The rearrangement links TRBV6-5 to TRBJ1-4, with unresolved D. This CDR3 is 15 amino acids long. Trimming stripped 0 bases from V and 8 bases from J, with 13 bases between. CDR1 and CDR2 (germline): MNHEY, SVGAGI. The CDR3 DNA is TGTGCCAGCAGTTACTCCCGGTCGTACGGGGAAAAACTGTTTTTT. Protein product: CASSYSRSYGEKLFF.